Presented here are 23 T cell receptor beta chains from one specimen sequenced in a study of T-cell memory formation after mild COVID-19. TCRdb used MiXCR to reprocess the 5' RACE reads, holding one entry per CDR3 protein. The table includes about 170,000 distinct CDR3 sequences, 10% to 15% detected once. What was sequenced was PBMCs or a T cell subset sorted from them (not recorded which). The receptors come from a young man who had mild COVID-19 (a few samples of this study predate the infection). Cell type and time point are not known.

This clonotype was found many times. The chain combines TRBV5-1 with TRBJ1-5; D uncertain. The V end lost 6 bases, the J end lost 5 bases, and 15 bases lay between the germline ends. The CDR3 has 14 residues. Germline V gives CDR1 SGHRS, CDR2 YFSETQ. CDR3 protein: CASNDGRSYQPQHF. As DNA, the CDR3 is TGCGCCAGCAACGACGGACGAAGCTATCAGCCCCAGCATTTT.

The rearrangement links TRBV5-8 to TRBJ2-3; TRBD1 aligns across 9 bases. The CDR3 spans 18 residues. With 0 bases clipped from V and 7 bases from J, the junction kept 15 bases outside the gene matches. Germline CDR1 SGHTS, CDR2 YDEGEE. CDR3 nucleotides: TGTGCCAGCAGCTTGGTTTCCCTCGGGACAGGGCGTGGGTATACGCAGTATTTT. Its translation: CASSLVSLGTGRGYTQYF.

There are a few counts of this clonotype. The CDR3 reads CASSRQGGNIQYF. Written as DNA, the CDR3 is TGTGCCAGCAGCCGACAGGGGGGAAACATTCAGTACTTC. The rearrangement joins TRBV7-2 to TRBJ2-4; 9 bases agree with TRBD1. The J segment lost 6 bases and the V segment lost 5 bases, leaving 2 bases of the junction unmatched. Germline assignment: CDR1 SGHTA and CDR2 FQGNSA. The CDR3 spans 13 residues. The full variable domain, with the rest looked up from reference TRBV7-2 and TRBJ2-4, is GAGVSQSPSNKVTEKGKDVELRCDPISGHTALYWYRQSLGQGLEFLIYFQGNSAPDKSGLPSDRFSAERTGGSVSTLTIQRTQQEDSAVYLCASSRQGGNIQYFGAGTRLSVL.

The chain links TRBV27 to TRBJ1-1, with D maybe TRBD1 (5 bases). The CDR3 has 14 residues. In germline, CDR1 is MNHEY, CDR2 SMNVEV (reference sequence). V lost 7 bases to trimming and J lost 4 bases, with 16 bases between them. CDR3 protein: CASIKNPGGTEAFF. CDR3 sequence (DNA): TGTGCCAGCATCAAAAACCCTGGGGGCACTGAAGCTTTCTTT.

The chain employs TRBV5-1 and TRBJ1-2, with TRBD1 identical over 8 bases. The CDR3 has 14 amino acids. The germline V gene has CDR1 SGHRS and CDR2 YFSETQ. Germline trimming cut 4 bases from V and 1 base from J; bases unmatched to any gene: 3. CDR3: CASSVDRDNYGYTF. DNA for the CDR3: TGCGCCAGCAGCGTGGACAGGGATAACTATGGCTACACCTTC.

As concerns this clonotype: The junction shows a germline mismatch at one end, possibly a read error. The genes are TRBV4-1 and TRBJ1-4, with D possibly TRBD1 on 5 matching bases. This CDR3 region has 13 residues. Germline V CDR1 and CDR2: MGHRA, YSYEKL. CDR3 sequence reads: CASSQEGSRGRTF. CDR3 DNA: TGCGCCAGCAGCCAAGAGGGGTCCCGGGGACGGACTTTT.

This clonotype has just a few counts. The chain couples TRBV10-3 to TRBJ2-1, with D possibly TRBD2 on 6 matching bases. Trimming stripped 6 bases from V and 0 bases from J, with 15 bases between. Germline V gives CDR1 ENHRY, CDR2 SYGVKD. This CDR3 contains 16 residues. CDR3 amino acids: CAIRGTSSSSYNEQFF. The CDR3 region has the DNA TGTGCCATCAGGGGGACTTCTTCGAGCTCCTACAATGAGCAGTTCTTC.

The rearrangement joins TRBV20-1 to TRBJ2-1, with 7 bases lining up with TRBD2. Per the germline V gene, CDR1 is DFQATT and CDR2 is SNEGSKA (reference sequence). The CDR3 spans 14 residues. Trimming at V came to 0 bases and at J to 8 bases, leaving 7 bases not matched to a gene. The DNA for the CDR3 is TGCAGTGCTAGAGATCTGGGAGCGGGGCATGAGCAGTTCTTC. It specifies CSARDLGAGHEQFF.

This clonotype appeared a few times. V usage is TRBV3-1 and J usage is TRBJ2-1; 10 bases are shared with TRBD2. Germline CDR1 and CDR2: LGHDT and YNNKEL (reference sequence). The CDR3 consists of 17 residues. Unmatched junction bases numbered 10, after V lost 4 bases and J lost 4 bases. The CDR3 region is CASSLPSGTSAYNEQFF. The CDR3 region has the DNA TGTGCCAGCAGCCTCCCCTCCGGGACTAGCGCGTACAATGAGCAGTTCTTC.

For the CDR3, the DNA is TGTGCCAGCAGTTACTTGAGGGGGCTGACAGATACGCAGTATTTT. Amino acids: CASSYLRGLTDTQYF. This chain joins TRBV6-5 and TRBJ2-3; 7 bases are a match to TRBD1. The CDR3 runs 15 residues. Germline lookup yields CDR1 MNHEY and CDR2 SVGAGI. The trim removed 1 base at V and 3 bases at J, leaving 4 bases unmatched.

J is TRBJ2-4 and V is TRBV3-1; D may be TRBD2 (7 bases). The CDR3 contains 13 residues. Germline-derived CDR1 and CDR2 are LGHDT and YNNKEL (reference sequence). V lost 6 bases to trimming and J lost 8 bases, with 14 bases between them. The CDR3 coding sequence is TGTGCCAGCAGTCCCCGGGGGGCGGACATTCAGTACTTC. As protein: CASSPRGADIQYF. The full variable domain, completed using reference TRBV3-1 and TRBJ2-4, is DTAVSQTPKYLVTQMGNDKSIKCEQNLGHDTMYWYKQDSKKFLKIMFSYNNKELIINETVPNRFSPKSPDKAHLNLHINSLELGDSAVYFCASSPRGADIQYFGAGTRLSVL.

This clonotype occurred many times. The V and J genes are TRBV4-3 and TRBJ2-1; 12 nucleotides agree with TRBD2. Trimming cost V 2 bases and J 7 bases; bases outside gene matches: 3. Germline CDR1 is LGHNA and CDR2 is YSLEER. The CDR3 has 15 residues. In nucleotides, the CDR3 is TGCGCCAGCAGCCAACCTAGCGGGGGGGTAAATGAGCAGTTCTTC. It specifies CASSQPSGGVNEQFF.

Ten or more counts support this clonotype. The chain's CDR3 is CASSLAQGSHGYTF. The CDR3 DNA reads as TGTGCCAGCAGCTTAGCGCAGGGGAGCCATGGCTACACCTTC. The V and J genes are TRBV7-9 and TRBJ1-2; the D gene is possibly TRBD1 (6 bases). CDR1 SEHNR and CDR2 FQNEAQ come from the germline V gene (reference sequence). This CDR3 spans 14 amino acids. Trimming shortened V by 0 bases and J by 6 bases, and 11 bases separated the two germline ends.

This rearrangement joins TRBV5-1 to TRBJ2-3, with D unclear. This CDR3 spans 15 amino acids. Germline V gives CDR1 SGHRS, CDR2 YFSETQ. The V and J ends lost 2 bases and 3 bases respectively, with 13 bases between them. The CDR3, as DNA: TGCGCCAGCAGCTTCAACAAGCGAGGAACAGATACGCAGTATTTT. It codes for CASSFNKRGTDTQYF.

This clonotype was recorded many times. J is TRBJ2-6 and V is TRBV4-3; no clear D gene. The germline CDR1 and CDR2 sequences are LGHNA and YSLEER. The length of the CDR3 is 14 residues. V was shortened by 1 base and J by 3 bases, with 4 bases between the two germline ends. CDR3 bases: TGCGCCAGCAGCCAAGGAAATGGGGCCAACGTCCTGACTTTC. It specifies CASSQGNGANVLTF.

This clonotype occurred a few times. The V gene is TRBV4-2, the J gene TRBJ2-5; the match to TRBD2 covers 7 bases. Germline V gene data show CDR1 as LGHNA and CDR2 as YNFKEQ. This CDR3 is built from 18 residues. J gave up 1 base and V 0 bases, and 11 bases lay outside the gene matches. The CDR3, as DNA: TGTGCCAGCAGCCAAGATCTCCGTGGGCGGGGGATCCAAGAGACCCAGTACTTC. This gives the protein CASSQDLRGRGIQETQYF.

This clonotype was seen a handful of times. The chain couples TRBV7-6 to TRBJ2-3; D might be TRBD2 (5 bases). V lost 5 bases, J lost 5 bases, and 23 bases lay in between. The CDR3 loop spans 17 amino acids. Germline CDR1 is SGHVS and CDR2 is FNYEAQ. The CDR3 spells CASSPLVLGGGGDTQYF. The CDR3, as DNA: TGTGCCAGCAGCCCCCTAGTTTTGGGCGGCGGAGGAGATACGCAGTATTTT.

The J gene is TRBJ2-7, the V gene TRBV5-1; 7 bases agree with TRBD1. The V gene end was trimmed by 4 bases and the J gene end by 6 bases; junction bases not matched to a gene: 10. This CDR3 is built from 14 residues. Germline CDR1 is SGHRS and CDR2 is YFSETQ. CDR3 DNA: TGCGCCAGCAGCGCGAGACAGGGTGGGGGCGAGCAGTACTTC. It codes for CASSARQGGGEQYF.

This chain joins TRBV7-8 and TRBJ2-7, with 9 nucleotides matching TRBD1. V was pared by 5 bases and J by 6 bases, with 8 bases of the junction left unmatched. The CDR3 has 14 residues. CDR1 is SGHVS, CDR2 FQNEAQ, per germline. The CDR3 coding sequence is TGTGCCAGCAGCCCTCGACAGGGGGGGTCCGAGCAGTACGTC. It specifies CASSPRQGGSEQYV.

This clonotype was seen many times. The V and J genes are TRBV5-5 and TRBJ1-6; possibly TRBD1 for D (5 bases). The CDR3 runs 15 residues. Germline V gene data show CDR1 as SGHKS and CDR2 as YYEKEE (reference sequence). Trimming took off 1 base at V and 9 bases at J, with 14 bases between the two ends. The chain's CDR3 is CASSLPDQGSSPLHF. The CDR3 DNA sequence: TGTGCCAGCAGCTTGCCTGACCAGGGTAGTTCACCCCTCCACTTT. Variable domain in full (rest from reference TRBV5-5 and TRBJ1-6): DAGVTQSPTHLIKTRGQQVTLRCSPISGHKSVSWYQQVLGQGPQFIFQYYEKEERGRGNFPDRFSARQFPNYSSELNVNALLLGDSALYLCASSLPDQGSSPLHFGNGTRLTVT.

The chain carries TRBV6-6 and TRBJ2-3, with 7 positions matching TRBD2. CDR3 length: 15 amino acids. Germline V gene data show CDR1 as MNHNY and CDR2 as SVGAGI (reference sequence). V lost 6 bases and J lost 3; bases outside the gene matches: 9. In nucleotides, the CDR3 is TGTGCCAGCAGACCCACGGGGGGAGCGACAGATACGCAGTATTTT. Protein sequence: CASRPTGGATDTQYF.

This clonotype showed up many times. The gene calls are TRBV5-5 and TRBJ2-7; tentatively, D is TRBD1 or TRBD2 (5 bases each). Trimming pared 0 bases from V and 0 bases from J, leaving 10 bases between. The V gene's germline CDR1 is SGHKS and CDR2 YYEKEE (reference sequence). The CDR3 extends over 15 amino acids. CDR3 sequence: CASSLEGPPSYEQYV. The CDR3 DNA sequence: TGTGCCAGCAGCTTGGAGGGACCCCCCTCCTACGAGCAGTACGTC.

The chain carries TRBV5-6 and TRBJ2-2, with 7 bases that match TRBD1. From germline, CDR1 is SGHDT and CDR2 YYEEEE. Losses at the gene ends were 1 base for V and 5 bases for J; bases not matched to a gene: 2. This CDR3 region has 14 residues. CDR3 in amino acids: CASSLTGETGELFF. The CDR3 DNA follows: TGTGCCAGCAGCTTGACAGGGGAGACCGGGGAGCTGTTTTTT.